The 6 T cell receptor beta chains in this list originate from one sample, sequenced in a study of CD8+CD57+ T cells in acquired aplastic anemia. Genomic DNA was employed as the template in profiling TCR beta VDJ and CDR3. TCRdb reprocessed the reads via MiXCR and lists one record per CDR3 protein. The sample comprises 150,000 to 200,000 distinct CDR3 sequences, under 50% of which are singletons, and about 2% rests with the top ten. Sequencing was done on patients that had shown CD8+CD57+ cell expansion by flow cytometry. The sequenced sample consisted of sorted CD4+, CD8+, or CD8+CD57+ T cells (not recorded which) from PBMCs. All receptors derive from a human donor with aplastic anemia.

This chain connects TRBV19 to TRBJ2-1; 7 bases map to TRBD1. Germline assignment: CDR1 LNHDA and CDR2 SQIVND (reference sequence). This CDR3 is 13 amino acids long. Germline trimming cut 9 bases from V and 3 bases from J; bases unmatched to any gene: 5. This chain's CDR3 is CASRQGFYNEQFF. The DNA of the CDR3 is TGTGCCAGCAGACAGGGATTCTACAATGAGCAGTTCTTC.

The V and J genes are TRBV2 and TRBJ2-7; 9 nucleotides match TRBD2. Germline V gene lookup returns CDR1 SNHLY and CDR2 FYNNEI. The CDR3 is 15 residues long. Trimming removed 2 bases from V and 1 base from J; junction bases left unmatched: 3. The CDR3 protein is CASSESSGDSYEQYF. CDR3 sequence (DNA): TGTGCCAGCAGTGAATCTAGCGGGGATTCCTACGAGCAGTACTTC. The complete variable domain, with remaining parts taken from reference TRBV2 and TRBJ2-7, reads EPEVTQTPSHQVTQMGQEVILRCVPISNHLYFYWYRQILGQKVEFLVSFYNNEISEKSEIFDDQFSVERPDGSNFTLKIRSTKLEDSAMYFCASSESSGDSYEQYFGPGTRLTVT.

The V call is TRBV10-3, the J call TRBJ1-5; weak D call: TRBD1 (6 bases). Trimming left V 6 bases short and J 1 base short, with 7 bases between. CDR1 and CDR2 from the germline V gene are ENHRY and SYGVKD. CDR3 size: 13 residues. CDR3: CAIRQGSNQPQHF. In DNA, the CDR3 is TGTGCCATCAGACAGGGAAGCAATCAGCCCCAGCATTTT.

This chain connects TRBV24-1 to TRBJ2-2; 8 positions agree with TRBD1. V dropped 3 bases and J dropped 1; count of bases not matched to a gene: 3. CDR1 and CDR2 from the germline V gene are KGHDR and SFDVKD. The CDR3 is 16 amino acids. The CDR3 DNA reads TGTGCCACCAGTGATACCGGGACAGGGAACACCGGGGAGCTGTTTTTT. Encoded protein: CATSDTGTGNTGELFF.

V and J are TRBV12-3 or TRBV12-4 and TRBJ1-1; 8 bases line up with TRBD1. There are 20 residues in the CDR3. The ends lost 1 base at V and 1 base at J; junction bases unmatched: 17. CDR3 sequence reads: CASSLGTGTNEGAQNTEAFF. CDR3 nucleotides: TGTGCCAGCAGTTTAGGGACAGGGACTAATGAGGGGGCGCAGAACACTGAAGCTTTCTTT.

The chain couples TRBV20-1 to TRBJ2-7, with 8 positions matching TRBD1. The CDR3 loop spans 12 amino acids. Germline assignment: CDR1 DFQATT and CDR2 SNEGSKA (reference sequence). The J segment lost 7 bases and the V segment lost 3 bases, leaving 5 bases of the junction unmatched. CDR3 sequence reads: CSASGQGLEQYF. As DNA, the CDR3 is TGCAGTGCTAGCGGACAGGGTCTTGAGCAGTACTTC.